The 14 T cell receptor beta chains presented below share a single source sample, sequenced in a study of blood T cell repertoires in COVID-19. Clones were sequenced by immunoSEQ multiplex PCR, and TCRdb holds only the in-frame ones, with some missing. The data show about 200,000 clones, with about 90% seen just once and around 4.2% held by the top ten. Source material: PBMCs or T cells enriched from blood (not recorded which). The source is a woman in her 30s with acute COVID-19.

The chain has TRBV25-1 and TRBJ1-2, with no clear D. V was pared by 6 bases and J by 3 bases, with 8 bases between. The V gene's germline CDR1 is MGHDK and CDR2 SYGVNS. The CDR3 runs 12 residues. CDR3 in amino acids: CASSQAYYGYTF. The CDR3 coding sequence is TGTGCCAGCAGCCAGGCTTACTATGGCTACACCTTC.

The genes are TRBV5-1 and TRBJ1-1; 9 nucleotides align to TRBD1. The CDR3 has 13 residues. Germline CDR1 SGHRS, CDR2 YFSETQ. With V trimmed by 8 bases and J by 1 base, 3 bases remained unmatched. Here the CDR3 DNA reads TGCGCCAGTATGGGACAGGGGAACACTGAAGCTTTCTTT. Its protein is CASMGQGNTEAFF.

The chain joins TRBV30 to TRBJ1-1; D perhaps matches TRBD1 (5 bases). Germline V CDR1 and CDR2: GTSNPN, SVGIG (reference sequence). The germline V and J ends were trimmed by 1 base and 3 bases, with 12 bases remaining between them. The CDR3 contains 14 residues. The CDR3 DNA reads TGTGCCTGGAGTGGGGGGAGGAGGGACACTGAAGCTTTCTTT. Residues: CAWSGGRRDTEAFF.

This clone appeared once. The rearrangement links TRBV2 to TRBJ1-4; 7 bases line up with TRBD1. In germline, CDR1 is SNHLY, CDR2 FYNNEI. V lost 5 bases, J lost 4 bases, and 7 bases stayed unmatched. CDR3 length equals 15 residues. The CDR3 sequence: CASSSWDSHNEKLFF. The CDR3 coding sequence is TGTGCCAGCAGTTCCTGGGACAGCCATAATGAAAAACTGTTTTTT.

CDR3 sequence (DNA): TGTGCCAGCTGGGACACGGGGTTTACGTTGCAGTACTTC. It yields the protein CASWDTGFTLQYF. V usage is TRBV28 and J usage is TRBJ2-7; D may be TRBD1 (6 bases). Looked up from germline, CDR1 is MDHEN and CDR2 is SYDVKM. V lost 8 bases, J lost 9 bases, and 20 bases lay in between. The CDR3 extends over 13 amino acids.

This rearrangement joins TRBV12-3 or TRBV12-4 to TRBJ2-7; 7 bases match TRBD1. The CDR3 spans 12 residues. The junction had 5 bases not matched to a gene; V was cut back by 6 bases and J by 6 bases. The CDR3 DNA reads TGTGCCAGCAGCCAGACAGGGTCCGAGCAGTACTTC. It codes for CASSQTGSEQYF.

The rearrangement uses TRBV6-1 and TRBJ1-5; tentative D call: TRBD1 (6 bases). The germline gives CDR1 MNHNS, CDR2 SASEGT. This CDR3 is 14 amino acids long. Trimming left V 3 bases short and J 6 bases short, with 12 bases between. The CDR3 is CASSDLPGVQPQHF. The CDR3 coding sequence is TGTGCCAGCAGTGACCTTCCAGGGGTTCAGCCCCAGCATTTT.

The chain links TRBV7-9 to TRBJ1-1, with D possibly matching TRBD1 (6 bases). The CDR3 is 14 amino acids. Germline V gives CDR1 SEHNR, CDR2 FQNEAQ (reference sequence). Trimming stripped 3 bases from V and 1 base from J, with 9 bases between. The CDR3 region has the DNA TGTGCCAGCAGCTTTTCAGGGGCGAACACTGAAGCTTTCTTT. It is translated as CASSFSGANTEAFF.

The rearrangement joins TRBV12-3 or TRBV12-4 to TRBJ1-1; no reliable D call. The V end lost 6 bases, the J end lost 8 bases, and 13 bases lay between the germline ends. This CDR3 is 12 amino acids long. The CDR3 DNA reads as TGTGCCAGCAGCTATCAAGTGAGGGAAGCTTTCTTT. It codes for CASSYQVREAFF.

This clone came up a few times. The rearrangement links TRBV2 to TRBJ1-4; maybe TRBD1 (6 bases). Germline V gene data show CDR1 as SNHLY and CDR2 as FYNNEI. The ends were cut back, 6 bases at V and 5 bases at J, with 13 bases in the middle. There are 14 residues in the CDR3. Written as DNA, the CDR3 is TGTGCCAGCAGCGTGGACAGCGCCAATGAAAAACTGTTTTTT. As protein: CASSVDSANEKLFF. Based on the CDR3 plus reference TRBV2 and TRBJ1-4, the full variable domain is EPEVTQTPSHQVTQMGQEVILRCVPISNHLYFYWYRQILGQKVEFLVSFYNNEISEKSEIFDDQFSVERPDGSNFTLKIRSTKLEDSAMYFCASSVDSANEKLFFGSGTQLSVL.

J is TRBJ1-2 and V is TRBV29-1; the match to TRBD1 covers 7 bases. CDR1 and CDR2 from the germline V gene are SQVTM and ANQGSEA. V lost 3 bases to trimming and J lost 0 bases; unmatched junction nucleotides: 4. The CDR3 consists of 14 residues. CDR3 residues: CSVDEQGTNYGYTF. The CDR3 region has the DNA TGCAGCGTTGATGAACAGGGGACTAACTATGGCTACACCTTC.

This rearrangement joins TRBV5-5 to TRBJ1-1; D call uncertain. Between the trimmed V and J ends, which lost 0 bases and 3 bases, there was a span of 15 bases. The germline CDR1 and CDR2 sequences are SGHKS and YYEKEE (reference sequence). The length of the CDR3 is 16 residues. The CDR3 reads CASSLVADPGYTEAFF. CDR3 coding DNA: TGTGCCAGCAGCTTGGTTGCCGACCCGGGGTACACTGAAGCTTTCTTT.

The gene calls are TRBV10-3 and TRBJ1-5; maybe TRBD1 (6 bases). The CDR3 is 14 residues long. V was pared by 5 bases and J by 5 bases, with 13 bases between. CDR1 and CDR2 (germline): ENHRY, SYGVKD. The CDR3 region has the DNA TGTGCCATCAGTTTTGACAGGATCTATCAGCCCCAGCATTTT. Translating gives CAISFDRIYQPQHF.

The chain employs TRBV6-2 or TRBV6-3 and TRBJ1-1; 10 bases fit TRBD1. This CDR3 spans 15 amino acids. Germline trimming cut 6 bases from V and 4 bases from J; bases unmatched to any gene: 8. Germline assignment: CDR1 MNHEY and CDR2 SVGEGT. Here the CDR3 reads CASSLARTGGTEAFF. For the CDR3, the DNA is TGTGCCAGCAGCCTCGCGCGGACAGGGGGCACTGAAGCTTTCTTT.